This TCR beta chain derives from a study of OX40 agonist ivuxolimab in advanced cancers. Whole-study findings and limits: Partial responders treated at 0.1-3.0 mg/kg exhibited clonal expansion among the lowest measured. No determination was made of the antigen specificity of the expanded peripheral T cells.

Germline-derived CDR1 and CDR2 are SQVTM and ANQGSEA. Trimming left V 4 bases short and J 0 bases short, with 13 bases between. There are 16 residues in the CDR3. About this clone: The antigen remains undetermined.

Prior autoimmune disease or systemic immunosuppression barred patients. Measured with immunoSEQ multiplex PCR; TCRdb has only the in-frame clones, and not every one. The sample has tens of thousands of clones, roughly 88% seen once. This chain joins TRBV29-1 and TRBJ2-6; D may match TRBD1 or TRBD2 (5 bases each). The receptor was derived from an adult with an advanced solid tumor such as melanoma, head and neck, liver or kidney cancer. Sequencing used CD4+ or CD8+ T cells sorted from blood, obtained in a trial of the OX40 agonist ivuxolimab. The CDR3 DNA reads TGCAGCGTTGTCTTGGGACCTAACTCTGGGGCCAACGTCCTGACTTTC. Protein: CSVVLGPNSGANVLTF.